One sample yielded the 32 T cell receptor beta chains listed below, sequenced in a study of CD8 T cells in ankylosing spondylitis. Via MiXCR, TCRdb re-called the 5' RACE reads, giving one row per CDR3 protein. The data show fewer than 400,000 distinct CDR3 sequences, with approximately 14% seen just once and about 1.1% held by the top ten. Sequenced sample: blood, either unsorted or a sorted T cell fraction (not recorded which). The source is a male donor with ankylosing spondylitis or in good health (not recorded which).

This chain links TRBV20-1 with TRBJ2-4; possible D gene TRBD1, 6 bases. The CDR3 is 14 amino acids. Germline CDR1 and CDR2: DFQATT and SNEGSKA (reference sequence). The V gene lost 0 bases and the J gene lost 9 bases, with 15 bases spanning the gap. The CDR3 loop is CSARDIAGASIQYF. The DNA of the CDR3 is TGCAGTGCTAGAGACATTGCAGGGGCGAGCATTCAGTACTTC.

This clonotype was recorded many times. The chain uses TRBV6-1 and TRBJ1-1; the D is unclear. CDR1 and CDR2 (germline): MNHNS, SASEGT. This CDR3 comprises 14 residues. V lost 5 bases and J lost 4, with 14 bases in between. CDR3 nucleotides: TGTGCCAGCAGTCAAGGAGGTTCTGGCACTGAAGCTTTCTTT. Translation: CASSQGGSGTEAFF.

CDR3 sequence: CASSYPRGRDRGETQYF. CDR3 DNA sequence: TGTGCCAGCAGTTACCCCCGCGGCAGGGATCGTGGGGAGACCCAGTACTTC. The V and J genes are TRBV6-2 or TRBV6-3 and TRBJ2-5, with D tentatively TRBD1 (5 bases). With 2 bases removed from V and 5 bases from J, the gap between germline ends came to 21 bases. Germline V gene data show CDR1 as MNHEY and CDR2 as SVGEGT. CDR3 size: 17 residues.

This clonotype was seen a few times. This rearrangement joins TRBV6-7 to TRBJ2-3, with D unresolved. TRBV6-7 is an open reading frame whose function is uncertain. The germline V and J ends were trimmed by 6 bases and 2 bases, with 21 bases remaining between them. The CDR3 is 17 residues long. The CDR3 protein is CASSSNERIPITDTQYF. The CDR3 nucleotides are TGTGCCAGCAGCTCGAACGAGAGAATACCAATCACAGATACGCAGTATTTT.

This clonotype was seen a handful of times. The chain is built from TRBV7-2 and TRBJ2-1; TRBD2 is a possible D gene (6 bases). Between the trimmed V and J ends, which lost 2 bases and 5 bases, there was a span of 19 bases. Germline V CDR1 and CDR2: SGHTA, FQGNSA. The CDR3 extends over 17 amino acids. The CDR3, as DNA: TGTGCCAGCAGCTTAAACGCCGCCGGGGGTGCGAACAATGAGCAGTTCTTC. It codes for CASSLNAAGGANNEQFF.

CDR3 sequence reads: CASSETGTSQYF. CDR3 coding DNA: TGTGCCAGCAGTGAGACAGGGACTTCGCAGTATTTT. This chain uses TRBV2 with TRBJ2-3, with a possible D match to TRBD1 (7 bases). The CDR3 is 12 residues long. Germline V CDR1 and CDR2: SNHLY, FYNNEI. Trimming shortened V by 3 bases and J by 10 bases, and 11 bases separated the two germline ends. Looking up the rest from reference TRBV2 and TRBJ2-3 gives the full variable domain: EPEVTQTPSHQVTQMGQEVILRCVPISNHLYFYWYRQILGQKVEFLVSFYNNEISEKSEIFDDQFSVERPDGSNFTLKIRSTKLEDSAMYFCASSETGTSQYFGPGTRLTVL.

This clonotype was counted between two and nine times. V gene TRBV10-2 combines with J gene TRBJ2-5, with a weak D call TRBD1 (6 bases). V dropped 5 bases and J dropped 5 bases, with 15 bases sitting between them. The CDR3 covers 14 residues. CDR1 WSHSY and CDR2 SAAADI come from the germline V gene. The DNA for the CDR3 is TGCGCCAGCAGTCAGGGGTCAGTTTCGGAGACCCAGTACTTC. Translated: CASSQGSVSETQYF.

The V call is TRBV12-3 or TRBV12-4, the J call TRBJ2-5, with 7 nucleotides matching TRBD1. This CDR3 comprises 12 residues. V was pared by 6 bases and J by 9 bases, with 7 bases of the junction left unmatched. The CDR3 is CASSPTGVAQYF. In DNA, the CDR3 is TGTGCCAGCAGCCCTACAGGGGTGGCCCAGTACTTC.

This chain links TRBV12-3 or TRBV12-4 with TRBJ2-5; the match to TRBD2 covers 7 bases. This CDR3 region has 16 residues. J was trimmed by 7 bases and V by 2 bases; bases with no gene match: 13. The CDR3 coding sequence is TGTGCCAGCAGTTTAAGCCGACTAGCTTCATGGGGGACCCAGTACTTC. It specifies CASSLSRLASWGTQYF.

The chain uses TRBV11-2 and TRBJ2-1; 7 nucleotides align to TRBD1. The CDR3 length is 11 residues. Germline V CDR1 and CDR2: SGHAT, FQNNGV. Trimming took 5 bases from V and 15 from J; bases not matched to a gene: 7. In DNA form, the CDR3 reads TGTGCCAGCAGCGGTCGACAGGGACGGTTCTTC. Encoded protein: CASSGRQGRFF.

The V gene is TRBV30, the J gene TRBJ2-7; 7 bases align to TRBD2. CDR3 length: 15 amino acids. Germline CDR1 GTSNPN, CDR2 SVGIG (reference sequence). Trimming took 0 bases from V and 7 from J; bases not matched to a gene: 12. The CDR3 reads CAWSVPPVRGGEQYF. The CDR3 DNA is TGTGCCTGGAGTGTTCCTCCCGTCCGGGGAGGGGAGCAGTACTTC.

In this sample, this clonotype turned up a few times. The CDR3 DNA is TGTGCCACCCGGGACAGAGTTAACACTGAAGCTTTCTTT. Its protein is CATRDRVNTEAFF. The J gene is TRBJ1-1, the V gene TRBV27; TRBD1 aligns across 7 bases. The CDR3 totals 13 residues. Germline CDR1 MNHEY, CDR2 SMNVEV (reference sequence). Trimming took 10 bases from V and 2 from J; bases not matched to a gene: 7.

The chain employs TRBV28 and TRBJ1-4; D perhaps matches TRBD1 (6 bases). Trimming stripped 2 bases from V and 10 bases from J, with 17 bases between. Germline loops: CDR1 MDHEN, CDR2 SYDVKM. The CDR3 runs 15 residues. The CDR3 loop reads CASSLLDSRRGKLFF. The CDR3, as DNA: TGTGCCAGCAGTTTACTGGACAGCAGGCGAGGAAAACTGTTTTTT.

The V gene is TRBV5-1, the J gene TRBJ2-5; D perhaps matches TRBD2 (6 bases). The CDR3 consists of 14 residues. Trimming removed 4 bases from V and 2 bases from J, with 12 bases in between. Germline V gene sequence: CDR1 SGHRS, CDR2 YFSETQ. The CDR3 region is CASSASGDQETQYF. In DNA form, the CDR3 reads TGCGCCAGCAGCGCCTCGGGGGATCAAGAGACCCAGTACTTC.

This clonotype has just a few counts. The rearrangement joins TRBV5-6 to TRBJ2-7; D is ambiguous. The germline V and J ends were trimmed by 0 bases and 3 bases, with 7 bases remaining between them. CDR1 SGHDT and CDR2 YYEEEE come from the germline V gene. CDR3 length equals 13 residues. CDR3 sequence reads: CASSLVSGYEQYF. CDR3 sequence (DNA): TGTGCCAGCAGCTTGGTATCGGGCTACGAGCAGTACTTC.

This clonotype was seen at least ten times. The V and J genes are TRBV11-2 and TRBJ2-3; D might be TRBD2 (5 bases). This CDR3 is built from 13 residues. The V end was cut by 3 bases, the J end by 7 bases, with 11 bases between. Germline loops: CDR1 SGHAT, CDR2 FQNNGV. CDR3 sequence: CASSLERLNTQYF. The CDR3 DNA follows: TGTGCCAGCAGCTTGGAGCGGCTAAATACGCAGTATTTT. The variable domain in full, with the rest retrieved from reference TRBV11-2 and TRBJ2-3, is EAGVAQSPRYKIIEKRQSVAFWCNPISGHATLYWYQQILGQGPKLLIQFQNNGVVDDSQLPKDRFSAERLKGVDSTLKIQPAKLEDSAVYLCASSLERLNTQYFGPGTRLTVL.

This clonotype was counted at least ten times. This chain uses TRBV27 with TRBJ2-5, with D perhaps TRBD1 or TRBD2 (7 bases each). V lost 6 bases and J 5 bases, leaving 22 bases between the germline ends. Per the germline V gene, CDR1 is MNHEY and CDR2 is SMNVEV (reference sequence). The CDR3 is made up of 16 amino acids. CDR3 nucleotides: TGTGCCAGCAGCCCGACCAGGGGGGGGGTAGTGGAGACCCAGTACTTC. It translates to CASSPTRGGVVETQYF.

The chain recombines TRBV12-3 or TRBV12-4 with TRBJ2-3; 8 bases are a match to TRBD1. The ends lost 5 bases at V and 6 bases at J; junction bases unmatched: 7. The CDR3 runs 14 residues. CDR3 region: CASSLTTGVDTQYF. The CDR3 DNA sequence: TGTGCCAGCAGTCTAACGACAGGGGTGGATACGCAGTATTTT.

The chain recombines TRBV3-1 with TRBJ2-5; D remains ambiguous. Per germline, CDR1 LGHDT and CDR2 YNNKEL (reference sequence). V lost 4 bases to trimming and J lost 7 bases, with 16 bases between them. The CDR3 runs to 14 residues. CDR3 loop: CASSPRDGSRTQYF. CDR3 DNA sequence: TGTGCCAGCAGCCCTAGAGATGGTAGCCGGACCCAGTACTTC.

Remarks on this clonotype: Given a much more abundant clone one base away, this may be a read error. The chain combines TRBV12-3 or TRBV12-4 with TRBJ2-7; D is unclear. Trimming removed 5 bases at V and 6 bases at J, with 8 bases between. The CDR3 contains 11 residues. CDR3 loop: CASSQAFEQYF. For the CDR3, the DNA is TGTGCCAGCAGTCAGGCCTTCGAGCAGTACTTC.

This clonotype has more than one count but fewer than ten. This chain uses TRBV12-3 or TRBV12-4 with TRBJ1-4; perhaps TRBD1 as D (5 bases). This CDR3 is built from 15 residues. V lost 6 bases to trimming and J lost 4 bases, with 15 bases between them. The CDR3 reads CASRLGTGSNEKLFF. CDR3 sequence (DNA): TGTGCCAGCAGGCTTGGGACGGGGAGTAATGAAAAACTGTTTTTT.

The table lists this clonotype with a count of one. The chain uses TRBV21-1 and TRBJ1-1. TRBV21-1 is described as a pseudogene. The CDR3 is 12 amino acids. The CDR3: CASSKGQDEAFF. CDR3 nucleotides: TGTGCCAGCAGCAAAGGTCAGGATGAAGCTTTCTTT.

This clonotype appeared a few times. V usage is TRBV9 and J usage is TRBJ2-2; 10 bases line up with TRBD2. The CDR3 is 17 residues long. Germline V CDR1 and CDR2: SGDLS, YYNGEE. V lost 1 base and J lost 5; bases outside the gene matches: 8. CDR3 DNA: TGTGCCAGCAGCGTAACCAGCGGGGGGGCCCGGACCGGGGAGCTGTTTTTT. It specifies CASSVTSGGARTGELFF.

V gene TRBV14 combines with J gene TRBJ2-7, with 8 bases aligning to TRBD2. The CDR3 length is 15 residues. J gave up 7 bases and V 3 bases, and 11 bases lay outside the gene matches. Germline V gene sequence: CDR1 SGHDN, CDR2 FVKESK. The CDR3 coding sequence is TGTGCCAGCAGCCAGCGGGGGGCCCAAGGGGGAGAGCAGTACTTC. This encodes CASSQRGAQGGEQYF.

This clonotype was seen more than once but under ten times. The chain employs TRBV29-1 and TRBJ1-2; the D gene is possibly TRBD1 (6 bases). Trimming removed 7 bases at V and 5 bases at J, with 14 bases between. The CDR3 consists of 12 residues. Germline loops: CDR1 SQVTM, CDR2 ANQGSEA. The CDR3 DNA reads TGCAGCGCCAGGGGCGGAAAGTATGGCTACACCTTC. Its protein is CSARGGKYGYTF.

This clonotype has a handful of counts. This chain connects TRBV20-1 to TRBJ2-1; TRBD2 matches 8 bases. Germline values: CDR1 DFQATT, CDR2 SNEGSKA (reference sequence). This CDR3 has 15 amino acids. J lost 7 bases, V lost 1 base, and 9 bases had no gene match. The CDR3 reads CSARGGGRLGNEQFF. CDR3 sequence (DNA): TGCAGTGCTAGAGGGGGCGGGAGGTTAGGAAATGAGCAGTTCTTC.

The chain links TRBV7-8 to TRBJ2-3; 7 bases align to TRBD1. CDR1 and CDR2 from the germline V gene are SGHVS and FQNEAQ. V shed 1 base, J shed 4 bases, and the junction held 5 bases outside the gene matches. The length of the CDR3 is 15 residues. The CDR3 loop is CASSLEGAGADTQYF. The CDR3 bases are TGTGCCAGCAGCTTAGAGGGGGCGGGCGCAGATACGCAGTATTTT.

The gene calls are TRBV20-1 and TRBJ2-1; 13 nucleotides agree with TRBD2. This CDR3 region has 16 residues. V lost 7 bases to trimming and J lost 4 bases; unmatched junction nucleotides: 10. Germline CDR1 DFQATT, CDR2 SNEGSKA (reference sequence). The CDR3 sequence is CSGQLAGGPEYNEQFF. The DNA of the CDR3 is TGCAGTGGGCAACTAGCGGGAGGGCCGGAGTACAATGAGCAGTTCTTC.

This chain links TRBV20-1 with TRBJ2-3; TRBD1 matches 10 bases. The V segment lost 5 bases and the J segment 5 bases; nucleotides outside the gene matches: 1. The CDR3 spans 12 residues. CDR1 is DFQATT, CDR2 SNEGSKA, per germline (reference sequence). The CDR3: CSAGDRGDTQYF. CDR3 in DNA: TGCAGTGCTGGGGACAGGGGAGATACGCAGTATTTT.

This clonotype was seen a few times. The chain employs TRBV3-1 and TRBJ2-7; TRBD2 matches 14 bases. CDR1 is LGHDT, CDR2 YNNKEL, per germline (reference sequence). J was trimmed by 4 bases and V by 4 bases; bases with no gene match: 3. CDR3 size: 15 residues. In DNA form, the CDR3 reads TGTGCCAGCAGCCGGGGGACTAGCGGGAGTTACGAGCAGTACTTC. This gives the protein CASSRGTSGSYEQYF.

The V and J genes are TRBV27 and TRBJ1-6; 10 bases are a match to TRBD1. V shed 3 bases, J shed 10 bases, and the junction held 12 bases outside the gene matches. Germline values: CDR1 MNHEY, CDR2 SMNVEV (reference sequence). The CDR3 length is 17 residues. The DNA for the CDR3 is TGTGCCAGCAGTTTCACGCCCGGGACAGGGGTACTCTCACCCCTCCACTTT. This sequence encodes CASSFTPGTGVLSPLHF.

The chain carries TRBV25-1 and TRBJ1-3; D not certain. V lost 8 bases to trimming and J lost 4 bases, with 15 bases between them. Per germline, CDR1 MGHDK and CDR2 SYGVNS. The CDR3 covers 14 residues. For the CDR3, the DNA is TGTGCCAGCCGTGGAGAGGGATTGGGAAACACCATATATTTT. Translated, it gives CASRGEGLGNTIYF.